Listed here is a single T cell receptor (beta chain). The sample is drawn from a study of blood T cells in healthy people across ages. The use of a sample-barcoded 5' primer and a J-beta primer mix characterized a second PCR of roughly 7 to 12 cycles. The study obtained at least 2.5 million CDR3-containing paired-end reads from every sample. TCRdb independently ran MiXCR on the 5' RACE reads; one entry per CDR3 protein. The sample carries more than 600,000 distinct CDR3 sequences, more than 20% recorded once. Each sample provided at least 5.5 micrograms of extracted total RNA. The CDR3 is 16 residues long. CDR1 is MNHEY, CDR2 SMNVEV, per germline (reference sequence). V shed 1 base and J shed 3 bases, with 15 bases lying between them. The sample also formed part of further work on T cells of mothers and their children.

The TCR originated in a boy between 10 and 17 years old in good health. Sequencing was done on a sample of blood. V is TRBV27 and J is TRBJ1-1; D might be TRBD1 (6 bases). CDR3 region: CASSLYPTGSDTEAFF. Written as DNA, the CDR3 is TGTGCCAGCAGTTTATACCCCACAGGGTCCGACACTGAAGCTTTCTTT.